This T cell receptor (beta chain) emerged from a study of T-cell reconstitution after alpha-beta-depleted transplantation in children. Trimming took 0 bases from V and 10 from J, leaving 13 bases between them. CDR1 is SGHNT and CDR2 is YENEEA in the germline V gene. The CDR3 covers 15 residues. Preparation of the TCRbeta library involved a method that used unique molecular identifiers. TCRdb reanalysed the PCR reads using MiXCR and keeps one entry per CDR3 protein. The table records about 830,000 distinct CDR3 sequences, roughly 16% of them present only once. The receptor's source is a male patient younger than 18 who had a stem cell transplant for acute lymphoblastic leukemia, so the T cells may come from the graft donor. This material consisted of PBMCs, mostly from graft donor cells, taken 360 days after TCRalphabeta/CD19-depleted stem cell transplant. The rearrangement uses TRBV11-3 and TRBJ1-6; a possible D gene is TRBD1 (5 bases). Here the CDR3 DNA reads TGTGCCAGCAGCTTAGACGGGACGTTTGGCTCACCCCTCCACTTT. As protein: CASSLDGTFGSPLHF.